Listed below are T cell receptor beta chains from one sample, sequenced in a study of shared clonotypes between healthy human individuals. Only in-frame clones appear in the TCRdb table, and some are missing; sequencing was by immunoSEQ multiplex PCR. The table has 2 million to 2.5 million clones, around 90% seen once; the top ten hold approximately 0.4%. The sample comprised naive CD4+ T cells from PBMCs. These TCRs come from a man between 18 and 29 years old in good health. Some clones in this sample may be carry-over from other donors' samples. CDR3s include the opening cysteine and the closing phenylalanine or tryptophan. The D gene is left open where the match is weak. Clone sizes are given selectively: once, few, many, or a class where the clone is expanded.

cdr3_aa: CASSSTGTGNEKLFF
cdr3_nt: TGCGCCAGCAGCTCAACCGGGACAGGGAATGAAAAACTGTTTTTT
d_call: TRBD1
v_call: TRBV4-3
j_call: TRBJ1-4
clone_size: .

cdr3_aa: CASSALRTGTYNEQFF
cdr3_nt: TGTGCCAGCAGCGCCCTTCGGACAGGAACCTACAATGAGCAGTTCTTC
d_call: TRBD1
v_call: TRBV7-8
j_call: TRBJ2-1
clone_size: .

cdr3_aa: CASSQVTNTEAFF
cdr3_nt: TGCGCCAGCAGCCAGGTCACGAACACTGAAGCTTTCTTT
d_call: .
v_call: TRBV4-3
j_call: TRBJ1-1
clone_size: few

cdr3_aa: CASSPLDRRVYGYTF
cdr3_nt: TGTGCCAGCAGCCCACTTGACAGGCGGGTCTATGGCTACACCTTC
d_call: .
v_call: TRBV28
j_call: TRBJ1-2
clone_size: .

cdr3_aa: CASSTPGQRGKYGYTF
cdr3_nt: TGCGCCAGCAGCACTCCGGGGCAACGGGGGAAGTATGGCTACACCTTC
d_call: .
v_call: TRBV4-1
j_call: TRBJ1-2
clone_size: .

cdr3_aa: CASSYGTSRAKNIQYF
cdr3_nt: TGTGCCAGCAGCTACGGGACTAGCAGGGCCAAAAACATTCAGTACTTC
d_call: TRBD2
v_call: TRBV5-6
j_call: TRBJ2-4
clone_size: .

cdr3_aa: CASGQDSGNTIYF
cdr3_nt: TGTGCCAGCGGACAAGACTCTGGAAACACCATATATTTT
d_call: .
v_call: TRBV6-1
j_call: TRBJ1-3
clone_size: .

cdr3_aa: CSVEGGGNTEAFF
cdr3_nt: TGCAGCGTTGAGGGGGGCGGGAACACTGAAGCTTTCTTT
d_call: .
v_call: TRBV29-1
j_call: TRBJ1-1
clone_size: .

cdr3_aa: CASSMADGEKLFF
cdr3_nt: TGTGCCAGTAGTATGGCAGATGGTGAAAAACTGTTTTTT
d_call: .
v_call: TRBV19
j_call: TRBJ1-4
clone_size: .

cdr3_aa: CASSFRASGRTGNEQFF
cdr3_nt: TGTGCCAGCAGCTTTCGGGCTAGCGGGAGGACCGGGAATGAGCAGTTCTTC
d_call: TRBD2
v_call: TRBV7-9
j_call: TRBJ2-1
clone_size: .

cdr3_aa: CASSSHLNTEAFF
cdr3_nt: TGTGCCAGCAGTTCGCACTTGAACACTGAAGCTTTCTTT
d_call: .
v_call: TRBV28
j_call: TRBJ1-1
clone_size: .

cdr3_aa: CASSLTGGASYEQYF
cdr3_nt: TGTGCCAGCAGCTTAACGGGGGGCGCATCCTACGAGCAGTACTTC
d_call: .
v_call: TRBV7-3
j_call: TRBJ2-7
clone_size: .

cdr3_aa: CASSTGPNTGELFF
cdr3_nt: TGTGCCAGTAGTACAGGACCGAACACCGGGGAGCTGTTTTTT
d_call: .
v_call: TRBV19
j_call: TRBJ2-2
clone_size: .

cdr3_aa: CAWSGFGLAGGNEQFF
cdr3_nt: TGTGCCTGGAGTGGGTTTGGACTAGCGGGAGGCAATGAGCAGTTCTTC
d_call: TRBD2
v_call: TRBV30
j_call: TRBJ2-1
clone_size: .

cdr3_aa: CASSLWTGSDTQYF
cdr3_nt: TGTGCCAGCAGCCTGTGGACTGGCTCAGATACGCAGTATTTT
d_call: .
v_call: TRBV7-9
j_call: TRBJ2-3
clone_size: once

cdr3_aa: CASSRMGRYEQYF
cdr3_nt: TGTGCCAGCAGCCGCATGGGTCGTTACGAGCAGTACTTC
d_call: .
v_call: TRBV4-2
j_call: TRBJ2-7
clone_size: .

cdr3_aa: CASSKRSRSGRSEQYF
cdr3_nt: TGTGCCAGCAGTAAACGCTCCCGGAGTGGTCGGAGCGAGCAGTACTTC
d_call: .
v_call: TRBV5-6
j_call: TRBJ2-7
clone_size: .

cdr3_aa: CASSVGGLAGGPPYEQYF
cdr3_nt: TGTGCCAGTAGTGTGGGCGGACTAGCGGGAGGGCCGCCCTACGAGCAGTACTTC
d_call: TRBD2
v_call: TRBV19
j_call: TRBJ2-7
clone_size: few

cdr3_aa: CASRKSQETQYF
cdr3_nt: TGTGCCAGCCGAAAGTCCCAGGAGACCCAGTACTTC
d_call: .
v_call: TRBV7-9
j_call: TRBJ2-5
clone_size: .

cdr3_aa: CARSLVDSLIPGAFF
cdr3_nt: TGTGCCAGAAGCTTGGTGGACAGCCTGATCCCTGGTGCTTTCTTT
d_call: .
v_call: TRBV5-3
j_call: TRBJ1-1
clone_size: .

cdr3_aa: CASQGAGGYQPQHF
cdr3_nt: TGTGCCAGCCAAGGAGCAGGGGGGTATCAGCCCCAGCATTTT
d_call: TRBD1
v_call: TRBV27
j_call: TRBJ1-5
clone_size: .

cdr3_aa: CASSLAPLTGAEAFF
cdr3_nt: TGTGCCAGCAGCTTAGCCCCCTTGACCGGGGCTGAAGCTTTCTTT
d_call: .
v_call: TRBV11-2
j_call: TRBJ1-1
clone_size: .

cdr3_aa: CASSLLGTSGTDTQYF
cdr3_nt: TGTGCCAGCAGTCTACTAGGGACTAGCGGGACAGATACGCAGTATTTT
d_call: TRBD2
v_call: TRBV28
j_call: TRBJ2-3
clone_size: .

cdr3_aa: CASSQGLAADTQYF
cdr3_nt: TGCGCCAGCAGCCAAGGGCTAGCGGCAGATACGCAGTATTTT
d_call: TRBD2
v_call: TRBV4-3
j_call: TRBJ2-3
clone_size: .

cdr3_aa: CASRASGIYEQYF
cdr3_nt: TGTGCCAGCAGGGCCTCCGGGATCTACGAGCAGTACTTC
d_call: .
v_call: TRBV6-5
j_call: TRBJ2-7
clone_size: .

cdr3_aa: CASSMGGIYGYTF
cdr3_nt: TGTGCCAGTAGTATGGGCGGGATCTATGGCTACACCTTC
d_call: .
v_call: TRBV19
j_call: TRBJ1-2
clone_size: .

cdr3_aa: CASSPQTGAPPGANVLTF
cdr3_nt: TGTGCCAGCAGTCCCCAGACAGGGGCCCCTCCTGGGGCCAACGTCCTGACTTTC
d_call: TRBD1
v_call: TRBV27
j_call: TRBJ2-6
clone_size: .

cdr3_aa: CASSLFWQPTDTQYF
cdr3_nt: TGTGCCAGTAGTCTTTTTTGGCAGCCCACAGATACGCAGTATTTT
d_call: .
v_call: TRBV19
j_call: TRBJ2-3
clone_size: .

cdr3_aa: CASNPWLAGSYEQYF
cdr3_nt: TGTGCCAGCAACCCCTGGCTAGCGGGAAGCTACGAGCAGTACTTC
d_call: TRBD2
v_call: TRBV28
j_call: TRBJ2-7
clone_size: .

cdr3_aa: CASSLTGGAPGNTIYF
cdr3_nt: TGTGCCAGCAGCCTGACAGGGGGCGCCCCCGGAAACACCATATATTTT
d_call: TRBD1
v_call: TRBV5-4
j_call: TRBJ1-3
clone_size: .

cdr3_aa: CASNLQGARGTGELFF
cdr3_nt: TGTGCCAGCAACCTCCAGGGGGCGCGTGGCACCGGGGAGCTGTTTTTT
d_call: TRBD1
v_call: TRBV28
j_call: TRBJ2-2
clone_size: .

cdr3_aa: CASSLGSGMNTEAFF
cdr3_nt: TGTGCCAGCAGCTTAGGTTCGGGAATGAACACTGAAGCTTTCTTT
d_call: .
v_call: TRBV7-2
j_call: TRBJ1-1
clone_size: few

cdr3_aa: CASSTGLAGDSSYEQYF
cdr3_nt: TGTGCCAGTAGTACCGGACTAGCGGGAGACTCCTCCTACGAGCAGTACTTC
d_call: TRBD2
v_call: TRBV19
j_call: TRBJ2-7
clone_size: .

cdr3_aa: CASSRTASRISGNTIYF
cdr3_nt: TGTGCCAGCAGCCGTACCGCCTCCAGAATCTCTGGAAACACCATATATTTT
d_call: .
v_call: TRBV7-8
j_call: TRBJ1-3
clone_size: .

cdr3_aa: CAWRHWDREGSRGYTF
cdr3_nt: TGTGCCTGGAGGCATTGGGACAGGGAGGGTTCACGTGGCTACACCTTC
d_call: TRBD1
v_call: TRBV30
j_call: TRBJ1-2
clone_size: .

cdr3_aa: CASSLGLAGVWELFF
cdr3_nt: TGCGCCAGCAGCTTGGGACTAGCGGGAGTCTGGGAGCTGTTTTTT
d_call: TRBD2
v_call: TRBV5-1
j_call: TRBJ2-2
clone_size: .

cdr3_aa: CASSSPTSGRAGEQYF
cdr3_nt: TGTGCCAGCAGTTCCCCGACTAGCGGGAGGGCGGGCGAGCAGTACTTC
d_call: TRBD2
v_call: TRBV28
j_call: TRBJ2-7
clone_size: .

cdr3_aa: CARHPRALEEKLFF
cdr3_nt: TGTGCCCGACATCCCCGGGCGCTCGAGGAAAAACTGTTTTTT
d_call: .
v_call: TRBV10-3
j_call: TRBJ1-4
clone_size: few

cdr3_aa: CASSPRQGAKNIQYF
cdr3_nt: TGTGCCAGCAGCCCGAGACAGGGTGCCAAAAACATTCAGTACTTC
d_call: TRBD1
v_call: TRBV5-6
j_call: TRBJ2-4
clone_size: .

cdr3_aa: CASSLGTTVTDTQYF
cdr3_nt: TGTGCCAGCAGCTTAGGGACTACAGTCACAGATACGCAGTATTTT
d_call: TRBD2
v_call: TRBV7-3
j_call: TRBJ2-3
clone_size: .

cdr3_aa: CASSWAGPGELFF
cdr3_nt: TGTGCCAGCAGTTGGGCGGGGCCCGGGGAGCTGTTTTTT
d_call: .
v_call: TRBV11-2
j_call: TRBJ2-2
clone_size: .